This TCR beta chain was sequenced for a study of OX40 agonist ivuxolimab in advanced cancers. Across the study: A diagnosis of hepatocellular carcinoma, melanoma, renal cell or head and neck cancer was present in dose-escalation patients. A mean age of roughly 66 years, range about 23 to 80, was recorded, and under 85% were male.

Sequencing was performed with immunoSEQ multiplex PCR; in TCRdb, only in-frame clones are kept and a portion is missing. This sample has 150,000 to 190,000 clones; roughly 92% occur once, and the top ten carry about 0.3%. In the case of this clone: Its antigen remains unknown.

Study-level points and caveats: Partial responders at 0.1-3.0 mg/kg showed near-lowest clonal expansion. In the 0.1 to 3.0 mg/kg range, CD4+ and CD8+ blood T cells had expanded clonally by week 6.

CDR1 WNHNN and CDR2 SYGVQD come from the germline V gene (reference sequence). The V end lost 4 bases, the J end lost 0 bases, and 13 bases lay between the germline ends. The CDR3 extends over 16 amino acids. The V gene is TRBV10-1, the J gene TRBJ2-1; a possible D gene is TRBD2 (6 bases). The source material was CD4+ or CD8+ T cells sorted from blood, sampled in a trial of the OX40 agonist ivuxolimab. The source is an adult with an advanced solid tumor such as melanoma, head and neck, liver or kidney cancer. DNA of the CDR3: TGCGCCAGCAGTGCTGCTTTGGGGGGCTCCTACAATGAGCAGTTCTTC. It translates to CASSAALGGSYNEQFF.